The rows below give T cell receptor beta chains drawn from one sample of a study of CD8 T cells in Susac syndrome. TCRdb itself ran the immunoSEQ multiplex PCR reads through MiXCR, one entry per CDR3 protein. The table shows some 130,000 distinct CDR3 sequences, with roughly 96% occurring only once. The sequencing input was CD4+ T cells from PBMCs. The receptor source for this set is a human donor in good health. Both conserved end residues are trimmed from each CDR3. The order of the fields is V gene, J gene, CDR3 protein.

TRBV28	TRBJ1-4	ASSPHPGEKLF
TRBV29-1	TRBJ2-5	SVDAGTLETQY
TRBV4-1	TRBJ2-3	ASSDRLASTDTQY
TRBV2	TRBJ2-7	ASSTTGGTNYEQY
TRBV11-2	TRBJ2-3	ASSLAGEGYTQY
TRBV2	TRBJ1-4	ASSERQVLSYRLF
TRBV29-1	TRBJ2-3	SVSEGADTQY
TRBV20-1	TRBJ1-5	SAMVTNNQPQH
TRBV5-1	TRBJ2-7	ASSLIQGAPQY
TRBV27	TRBJ1-1	ASSSRVLGKGAF
TRBV7-9	TRBJ2-3	ASTPTAYTDTQY
TRBV3-1	TRBJ1-1	ASSQSPGHTEAF
TRBV5-1	TRBJ1-1	ASSPSTVTNTEAF
TRBV24-1	TRBJ2-1	ATSDPGLAGARNEQF
TRBV29-1	TRBJ2-1	SQDVRTGAPYNEQF
TRBV29-1	TRBJ1-1	SASSRARSHAEAF
TRBV20-1	TRBJ2-3	SANTGFPQDTQY
TRBV29-1	TRBJ2-7	SVVTAGAYEQY
TRBV13	TRBJ2-5	ASSLGLAGGVGETQY
TRBV7-2	TRBJ2-3	ASSRTGVPYTQY
TRBV30	TRBJ2-1	AWSEGLLAGELEEQF
TRBV27	TRBJ2-7	ASSRTGRASYEQY
TRBV15	TRBJ2-4	ATSRETWGGKNIQY
TRBV5-6	TRBJ1-4	ASSSYRDGGAEKLF
TRBV19	TRBJ2-1	ASSRGLAGASSYNEQF
TRBV5-1	TRBJ2-7	ASSFLEFYEQY
TRBV3-1	TRBJ2-2	ASSQDGTGELF
TRBV5-1	TRBJ1-3	ASSTAGAGNTIY
TRBV27	TRBJ2-7	ASSPAGTTYEQY
TRBV7-9	TRBJ2-2	ASSSETGVSGELF
TRBV19	TRBJ1-5	ASRRDTDNQPQH
TRBV29-1	TRBJ2-1	SVPRRTSGRRNEQF
TRBV2	TRBJ2-7	ASSDPRFIYEQY
TRBV10-3	TRBJ2-7	AISGGKPPLEQY
TRBV3-1	TRBJ2-2	ASSQSQSNTGELF
TRBV27	TRBJ1-3	ASSPGNPGNTIY
TRBV5-1	TRBJ2-5	ASSTTTGGEGTQY
TRBV12-3/TRBV12-4	TRBJ2-5	ASSLAADGETQY
TRBV5-1	TRBJ2-7	ASSLSDRKDEQY
TRBV18	TRBJ1-2	ASSPRDGNYGYT
TRBV5-1	TRBJ1-3	ASSLDRFSGNTIY
TRBV7-2	TRBJ2-3	ASSQSGTSTQY
TRBV7-2	TRBJ2-7	ASSSPPSNEQY
TRBV27	TRBJ1-1	ASSSLQVTSEAF
TRBV2	TRBJ1-5	ASKGLGNQPQH
TRBV7-9	TRBJ2-5	ASSSPHRGGQETQY
TRBV6-5	TRBJ1-1	ASSSTVGEAF
TRBV5-1	TRBJ2-1	ASSLTSGEAYNEQF